This is a list of T cell receptor beta chains from one sample in a study of control samples from healthy donors and cancer patients. Some clones are missing from TCRdb's copy, which holds only in-frame ones; the method was immunoSEQ multiplex PCR. The table lists 180,000 or so clones, roughly 89% of them singletons. Sequencing used blood. These TCRs come from a woman aged 25 to 39 in good health. Each CDR3 is given with its conserved first and last residue. D genes are given only for firm matches. A row's size may be missing; if present it is once, few, many or a size class.

j_call clone_size v_call cdr3_length d_call cdr3_aa cdr3_nt
TRBJ1-4 - TRBV2 15 TRBD1 CASSEPGQGGEKLFF TGTGCCAGCAGTGAACCGGGACAGGGGGGTGAAAAACTGTTTTTT
TRBJ2-3 - TRBV19 15 TRBD1 CASSTRQGSADTQYF TGTGCCAGTAGTACCCGACAGGGCTCCGCAGATACGCAGTATTTT
TRBJ2-1 - TRBV6-5 13 - CASSSGIGFEQFF TGTGCCAGCAGTTCCGGGATTGGCTTTGAGCAGTTCTTC
TRBJ2-7 - TRBV28 15 - CASSLSRSGSYEQYF TGTGCCAGCAGTTTGTCCAGGTCTGGCTCCTACGAGCAGTACTTC
TRBJ2-3 - TRBV7-2 14 - CASSLAGGTDTQYF TGTGCCAGCAGCTTAGCGGGCGGCACAGATACGCAGTATTTT
TRBJ2-5 - TRBV21-1 10 - CASNRETQYF TGTGCCAGCAATAGGGAGACCCAGTACTTC
TRBJ2-2 - TRBV15 13 - CATSVSGSGELFF TGTGCCACCAGCGTCAGTGGGTCCGGGGAGCTGTTTTTT
TRBJ2-7 once TRBV23-1 13 TRBD1 CASSLGQGYEQYF TGCGCCAGCAGTCTCGGACAGGGCTACGAGCAGTACTTC
TRBJ1-1 - TRBV3-1/TRBV3-2 16 TRBD1 CASIRTGGSMNTEAFF TGTGCCAGCATTCGGACAGGGGGTTCCATGAACACTGAAGCTTTCTTT
TRBJ1-6 - TRBV24-1 12 - CATSRGDSPLHF TGTGCCACCAGCCGAGGGGATTCACCCCTCCACTTT
TRBJ2-2 - TRBV6-2/TRBV6-3 13 - CASSYQDTGELFF TGTGCCAGCAGTTACCAAGACACCGGGGAGCTGTTTTTT
TRBJ1-1 - TRBV29-1 12 - CSVIGGDTEAFF TGCAGCGTTATAGGGGGAGACACTGAAGCTTTCTTT
TRBJ2-4 - TRBV6-1 15 - CASSEQALAKNIQYF TGTGCCAGCAGTGAACAGGCTCTAGCCAAAAACATTCAGTACTTC
TRBJ1-6 - TRBV6-5 15 - CASSYSQGIGSPLHF TGTGCCAGCAGTTACTCGCAAGGGATAGGTTCACCCCTCCACTTT
TRBJ1-5 - TRBV4-1 15 TRBD1 CASRHDRAPNQPQHF TGCGCCAGCAGACACGACAGGGCCCCCAATCAGCCCCAGCATTTT
TRBJ2-1 - TRBV5-1 15 TRBD2 CASSLIASGYNEQFF TGCGCCAGCAGCTTGATCGCTAGCGGGTACAATGAGCAGTTCTTC
TRBJ1-1 once TRBV7-8 16 TRBD1 CASRVSRGRMNTEAFF TGTGCCAGCAGAGTTAGCAGGGGGCGGATGAACACTGAAGCTTTCTTT
TRBJ1-6 - TRBV7-6 15 - CASSLGGQGNSPLHF TGTGCCAGCAGCTTAGGTGGGCAGGGTAATTCACCCCTCCACTTT
TRBJ2-1 - TRBV6-2/TRBV6-3 15 TRBD2 CASSYPGLARNEQFF TGTGCCAGCAGTTACCCGGGACTAGCACGCAATGAGCAGTTCTTC
TRBJ1-2 few TRBV28 10 - CATYNYGYTF TGTGCCACGTACAACTATGGCTACACCTTC
TRBJ1-2 - TRBV6-5 13 - CASSPPTGNGYTF TGTGCCAGCAGTCCCCCGACAGGAAATGGCTACACCTTC
TRBJ1-4 - TRBV11-3 15 TRBD1 CASSLRTGGSEKLFF TGTGCCAGCAGCTTAAGGACAGGGGGCAGTGAAAAACTGTTTTTT
TRBJ1-3 once TRBV2 14 TRBD1 CASSDQGAGNTIYF TGTGCCAGCAGTGACCAGGGGGCGGGAAACACCATATATTTT
TRBJ1-6 - TRBV19 16 TRBD1 CASSISTGGYNSPLHF TGTGCCAGTAGTATCTCGACAGGGGGTTATAATTCACCCCTCCACTTT
TRBJ1-4 once TRBV9 15 - CASSVGQGGIEKLFF TGTGCCAGCAGCGTAGGGCAGGGAGGTATAGAAAAACTGTTTTTT
TRBJ2-4 - TRBV18 15 TRBD1 CASSPPGTGANIQYF TGTGCCAGCTCACCACCCGGGACAGGGGCGAACATTCAGTACTTC
TRBJ2-3 once TRBV6-5 15 TRBD2 CASRLAGGSTDTQYF TGTGCCAGCAGGTTAGCGGGAGGGAGCACAGATACGCAGTATTTT
TRBJ2-7 once TRBV11-2 13 - CASSLRRSYEQYF TGTGCCAGCAGCTTACGCAGGTCCTACGAGCAGTACTTC
TRBJ2-7 - TRBV18 12 - CASSSGVYEQYF TGTGCCAGCTCATCCGGTGTCTACGAGCAGTACTTC
TRBJ2-7 - TRBV27 15 TRBD2 CASSPRTSGSHEQYF TGTGCCAGCAGTCCCCGAACTAGCGGGAGTCACGAGCAGTACTTC
TRBJ2-7 - TRBV6-1 15 TRBD1 CASSETGTGGDEQYF TGTGCCAGCAGTGAAACCGGGACAGGGGGCGACGAGCAGTACTTC
TRBJ2-7 - TRBV7-9 14 TRBD1 CASSPPGGVYEQYF TGTGCCAGCAGCCCCCCAGGGGGTGTGTACGAGCAGTACTTC
TRBJ1-2 - TRBV18 14 TRBD1 CASSPMGTGEGYTF TGTGCCAGCTCACCAATGGGGACAGGGGAAGGCTACACCTTC
TRBJ1-2 few TRBV3-1/TRBV3-2 13 - CASSQALNYGYTF TGTGCCAGCAGCCAAGCTCTTAACTATGGCTACACCTTC
TRBJ1-2 - TRBV20-1 11 - CSARTFYGYTF TGCAGTGCCCGGACTTTCTATGGCTACACCTTC
TRBJ2-3 - TRBV7-2 13 TRBD1 CASRGQITDTQYF TGTGCCAGCAGGGGACAGATCACAGATACGCAGTATTTT
TRBJ1-3 - TRBV7-9 17 - CASSLVSRPDSGNTIYF TGTGCCAGCAGCTTAGTTTCTCGCCCCGACTCTGGAAACACCATATATTTT
TRBJ1-2 - TRBV7-9 14 TRBD1 CASSRDRGNYGYTF TGTGCCAGCAGCAGGGACAGGGGTAACTATGGCTACACCTTC
TRBJ2-1 - TRBV6-4 16 TRBD2 CASSRLADAPYNEQFF TGTGCCAGCAGTCGACTAGCGGATGCCCCCTACAATGAGCAGTTCTTC
TRBJ1-3 - TRBV18 15 - CASSPRTASGNTIYF TGTGCCAGCTCACCCCGGACAGCCTCTGGAAACACCATATATTTT
TRBJ1-1 - TRBV25-1 13 - CASSDPRGTEAFF TGTGCCAGCAGTGACCCCAGGGGCACTGAAGCTTTCTTT
TRBJ2-1 once TRBV27 15 TRBD2 CASSTPSGGAHEQFF TGTGCCAGCAGTACCCCTAGCGGGGGGGCCCATGAGCAGTTCTTC
TRBJ2-1 - TRBV10-3 13 TRBD1 CAISVDRDNEQFF TGTGCCATCAGCGTGGACAGGGACAATGAGCAGTTCTTC
TRBJ1-2 - TRBV10-3 13 - CAISEPTAYGYTF TGTGCCATCAGTGAGCCGACAGCATATGGCTACACCTTC
TRBJ1-6 - TRBV3-1/TRBV3-2 14 - CASSQGSYNSPLHF TGTGCCAGCAGCCAAGGCTCCTATAATTCACCCCTCCACTTT
TRBJ1-2 - TRBV28 13 - CASSLGLLYGYTF TGTGCCAGCAGTTTAGGTCTTCTCTATGGCTACACCTTC
TRBJ2-2 many TRBV11-2 15 - CASSLGTFNTGELFF TGTGCCAGCAGCTTAGGGACGTTTAACACCGGGGAGCTGTTTTTT
TRBJ1-4 - TRBV5-4 14 TRBD1 CASSAGTGREKLFF TGTGCCAGCAGCGCCGGGACAGGGCGCGAAAAACTGTTTTTT
TRBJ2-7 - TRBV21-1 15 - CASSNGTGEYYEQYF TGTGCCAGCAGCAACGGGACAGGGGAGTACTACGAGCAGTACTTC
TRBJ2-1 - TRBV28 15 TRBD2 CASSLASGGATEQFF TGTGCCAGCAGTTTAGCTAGCGGGGGGGCCACTGAGCAGTTCTTC
TRBJ2-2 - TRBV2 15 - CASSAELANTGELFF TGTGCCAGCAGTGCAGAACTAGCGAACACCGGGGAGCTGTTTTTT
TRBJ2-1 - TRBV6-4 14 - CASSLASSYNEQFF TGTGCCAGCAGTCTAGCGAGCTCCTACAATGAGCAGTTCTTC
TRBJ1-1 - TRBV5-1 14 - CASSLGGLGTEAFF TGCGCCAGCAGCTTAGGAGGGCTCGGCACTGAAGCTTTCTTT
TRBJ2-6 - TRBV6-1 15 - CASSERLSGANVLTF TGTGCCAGCAGTGAACGGCTCTCTGGGGCCAACGTCCTGACTTTC
TRBJ2-7 - TRBV28 10 - CASNSYEQYF TGTGCCAGCAATAGCTACGAGCAGTACTTC
TRBJ2-4 once TRBV6-1 15 - CASSEAVVAKNIQYF TGTGCCAGCAGTGAAGCGGTAGTAGCCAAAAACATTCAGTACTTC
TRBJ1-5 - TRBV2 16 TRBD1 CASSDLIQGSNQPQHF TGTGCCAGCAGTGACCTTATACAGGGGAGCAATCAGCCCCAGCATTTT
TRBJ1-4 - TRBV3-1/TRBV3-2 15 - CASSQASGARKKLFF TGTGCCAGCAGCCAAGCTTCAGGGGCCAGAAAAAAACTGTTTTTT
TRBJ1-2 few TRBV30 12 - CAWSVQGYGYTF TGTGCCTGGAGTGTACAGGGTTATGGCTACACCTTC